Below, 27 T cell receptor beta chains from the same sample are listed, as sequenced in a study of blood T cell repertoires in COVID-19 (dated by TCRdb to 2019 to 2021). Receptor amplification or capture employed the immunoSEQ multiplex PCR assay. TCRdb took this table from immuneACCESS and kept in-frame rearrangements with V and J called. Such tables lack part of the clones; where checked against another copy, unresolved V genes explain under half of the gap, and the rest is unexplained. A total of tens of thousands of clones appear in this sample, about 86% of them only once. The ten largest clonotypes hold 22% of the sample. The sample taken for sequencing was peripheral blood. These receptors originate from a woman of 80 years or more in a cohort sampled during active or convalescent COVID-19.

CDR3 coding DNA: TGTGCCAGCAGCTTAACCGGGCCTGGAGGCGAAAAACTGTTTTTT. Protein product: CASSLTGPGGEKLFF. J is TRBJ1-4 and V is TRBV6-5; D is ambiguous. Germline V gives CDR1 MNHEY, CDR2 SVGAGI. The CDR3 covers 15 residues. V lost 6 bases, J lost 8 bases, and 19 bases lay in between.

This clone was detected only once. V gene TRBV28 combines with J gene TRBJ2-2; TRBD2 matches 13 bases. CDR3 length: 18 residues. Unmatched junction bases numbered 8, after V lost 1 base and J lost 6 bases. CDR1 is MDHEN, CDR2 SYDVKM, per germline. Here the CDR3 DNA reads TGTGCCAGCAGTTTATTTCCCCGGGGACTAGCGGGGCCCGGGGAGCTGTTTTTT. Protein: CASSLFPRGLAGPGELFF.

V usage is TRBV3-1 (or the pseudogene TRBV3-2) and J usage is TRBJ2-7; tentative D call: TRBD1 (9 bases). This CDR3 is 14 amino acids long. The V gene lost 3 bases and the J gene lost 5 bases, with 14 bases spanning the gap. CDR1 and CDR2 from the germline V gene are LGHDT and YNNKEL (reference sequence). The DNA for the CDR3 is TGTGCCAGCAGCCAGCGGGGGGACAGGGACGAGCAGTACTTC. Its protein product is CASSQRGDRDEQYF.

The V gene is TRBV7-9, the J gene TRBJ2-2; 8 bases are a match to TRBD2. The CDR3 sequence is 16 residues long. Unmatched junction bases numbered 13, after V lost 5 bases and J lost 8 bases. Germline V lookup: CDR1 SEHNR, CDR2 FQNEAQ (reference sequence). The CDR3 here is CASSPQREINLGELFF. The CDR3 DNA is TGTGCCAGCAGCCCCCAGCGGGAGATAAATTTGGGGGAGCTGTTTTTT.

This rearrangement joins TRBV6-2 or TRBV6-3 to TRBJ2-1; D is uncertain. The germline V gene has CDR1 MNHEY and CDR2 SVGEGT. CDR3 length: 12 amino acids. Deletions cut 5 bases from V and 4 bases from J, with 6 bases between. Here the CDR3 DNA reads TGTGCCAGCAGTACTTCTTACAATGAGCAGTTCTTC. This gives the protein CASSTSYNEQFF.

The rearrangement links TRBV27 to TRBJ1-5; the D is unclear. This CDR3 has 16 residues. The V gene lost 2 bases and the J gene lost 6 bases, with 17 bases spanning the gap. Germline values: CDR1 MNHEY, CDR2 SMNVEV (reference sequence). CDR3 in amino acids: CASSLRITGIGQPQHF. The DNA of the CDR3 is TGTGCCAGCAGTTTAAGGATAACGGGGATAGGTCAGCCCCAGCATTTT.

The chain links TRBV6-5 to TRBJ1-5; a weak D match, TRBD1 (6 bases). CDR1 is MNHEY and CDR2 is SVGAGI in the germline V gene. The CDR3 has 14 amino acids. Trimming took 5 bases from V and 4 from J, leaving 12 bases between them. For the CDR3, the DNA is TGTGCCAGCAGTCTCGACAGGCGAAATCAGCCCCAGCATTTT. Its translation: CASSLDRRNQPQHF.

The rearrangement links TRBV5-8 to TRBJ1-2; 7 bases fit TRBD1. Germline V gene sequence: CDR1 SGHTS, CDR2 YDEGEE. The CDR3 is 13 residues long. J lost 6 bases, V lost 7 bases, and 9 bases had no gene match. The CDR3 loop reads CASEWAGGHGYTF. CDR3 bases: TGTGCCAGCGAGTGGGCAGGGGGGCATGGCTACACCTTC.

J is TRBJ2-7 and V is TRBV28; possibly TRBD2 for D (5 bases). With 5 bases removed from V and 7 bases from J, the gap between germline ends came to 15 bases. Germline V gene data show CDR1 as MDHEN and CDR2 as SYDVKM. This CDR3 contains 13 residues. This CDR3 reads CASSTMRSGEQYF. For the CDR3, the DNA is TGTGCCAGCAGTACCATGAGGAGCGGAGAGCAGTACTTC.

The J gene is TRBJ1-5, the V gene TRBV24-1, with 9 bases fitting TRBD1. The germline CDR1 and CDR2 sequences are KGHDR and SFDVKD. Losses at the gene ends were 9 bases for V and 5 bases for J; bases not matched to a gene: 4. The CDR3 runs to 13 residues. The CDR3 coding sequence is TGTGCCACCCAGGGACAGGGTTATCAGCCCCAGCATTTT. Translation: CATQGQGYQPQHF.

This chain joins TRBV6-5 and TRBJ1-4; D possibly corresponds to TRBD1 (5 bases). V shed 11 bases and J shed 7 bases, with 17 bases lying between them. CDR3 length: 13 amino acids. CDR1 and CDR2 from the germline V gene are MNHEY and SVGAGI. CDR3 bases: TGTGCCGCGAGGGACGCGGGGCTTGAAAAACTGTTTTTT. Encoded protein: CAARDAGLEKLFF.

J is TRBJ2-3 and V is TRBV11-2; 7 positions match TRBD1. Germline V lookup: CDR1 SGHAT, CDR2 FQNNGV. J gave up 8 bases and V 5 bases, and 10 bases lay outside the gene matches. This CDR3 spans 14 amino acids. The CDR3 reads CASSRTGDGSTQYF. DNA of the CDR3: TGTGCCAGCAGCCGTACAGGGGATGGGAGTACGCAGTATTTT.

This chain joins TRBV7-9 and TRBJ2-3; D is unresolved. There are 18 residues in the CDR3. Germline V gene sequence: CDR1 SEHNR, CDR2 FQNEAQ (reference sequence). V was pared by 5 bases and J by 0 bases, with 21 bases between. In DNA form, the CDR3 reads TGTGCCAGCAGCCCGCTAATCCTACAGAGAGCTAGCACAGATACGCAGTATTTT. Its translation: CASSPLILQRASTDTQYF.

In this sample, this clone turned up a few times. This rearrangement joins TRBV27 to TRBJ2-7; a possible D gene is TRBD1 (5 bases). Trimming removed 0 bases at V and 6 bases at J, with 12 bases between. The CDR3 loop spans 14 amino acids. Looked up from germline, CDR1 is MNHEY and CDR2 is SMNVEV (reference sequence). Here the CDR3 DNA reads TGTGCCAGCAGTTTATCGTATCAGGGCCCCGAGCAGTACTTC. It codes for CASSLSYQGPEQYF.

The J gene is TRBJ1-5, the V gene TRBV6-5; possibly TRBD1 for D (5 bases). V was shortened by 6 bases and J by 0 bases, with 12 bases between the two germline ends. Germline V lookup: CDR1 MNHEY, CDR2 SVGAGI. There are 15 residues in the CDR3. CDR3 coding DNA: TGTGCCAGCAGAGCAGGGTTGAATAGCAATCAGCCCCAGCATTTT. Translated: CASRAGLNSNQPQHF.

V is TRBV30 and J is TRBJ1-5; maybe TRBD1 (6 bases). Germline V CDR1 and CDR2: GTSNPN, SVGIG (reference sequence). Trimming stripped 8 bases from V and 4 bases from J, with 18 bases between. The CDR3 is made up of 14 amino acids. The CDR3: CALTSGHLNQPQHF. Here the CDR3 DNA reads TGTGCCCTAACCTCGGGACACTTGAATCAGCCCCAGCATTTT.

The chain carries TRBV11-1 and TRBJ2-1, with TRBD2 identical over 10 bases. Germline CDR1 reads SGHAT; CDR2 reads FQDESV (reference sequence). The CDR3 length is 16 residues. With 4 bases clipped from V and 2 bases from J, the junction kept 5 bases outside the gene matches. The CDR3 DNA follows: TGTGCCAGCAGCTCTCCTAGCGGGAGAGCCTACAATGAGCAGTTCTTC. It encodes CASSSPSGRAYNEQFF.

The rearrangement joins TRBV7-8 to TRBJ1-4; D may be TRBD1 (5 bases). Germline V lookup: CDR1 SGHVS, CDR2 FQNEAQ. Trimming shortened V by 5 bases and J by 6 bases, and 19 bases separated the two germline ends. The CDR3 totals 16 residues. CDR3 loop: CASSPPHTGEDEKLFF. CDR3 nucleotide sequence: TGTGCCAGCAGCCCTCCCCACACGGGGGAGGATGAAAAACTGTTTTTT.

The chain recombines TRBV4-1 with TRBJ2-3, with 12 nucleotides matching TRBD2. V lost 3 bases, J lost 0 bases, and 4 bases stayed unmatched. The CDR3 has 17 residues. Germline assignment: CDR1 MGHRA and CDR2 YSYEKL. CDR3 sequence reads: CASSHVGLAGSTDTQYF. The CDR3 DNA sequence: TGCGCCAGCAGCCACGTCGGACTAGCGGGAAGCACAGATACGCAGTATTTT.

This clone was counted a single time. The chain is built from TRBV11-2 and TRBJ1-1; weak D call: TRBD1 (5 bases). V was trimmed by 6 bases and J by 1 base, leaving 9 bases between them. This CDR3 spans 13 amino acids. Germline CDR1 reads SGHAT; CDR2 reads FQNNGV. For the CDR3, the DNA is TGTGCCAGCAGAAGCAGGGAGAACACTGAAGCTTTCTTT. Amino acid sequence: CASRSRENTEAFF.

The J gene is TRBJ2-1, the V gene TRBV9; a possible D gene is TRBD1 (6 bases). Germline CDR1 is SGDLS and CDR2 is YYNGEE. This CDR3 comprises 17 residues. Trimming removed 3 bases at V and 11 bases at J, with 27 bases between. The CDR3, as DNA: TGTGCCAGCAGCGCCTCACAGGGAACATCCCAGGCAGCTAAGCAGTTCTTC. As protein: CASSASQGTSQAAKQFF.

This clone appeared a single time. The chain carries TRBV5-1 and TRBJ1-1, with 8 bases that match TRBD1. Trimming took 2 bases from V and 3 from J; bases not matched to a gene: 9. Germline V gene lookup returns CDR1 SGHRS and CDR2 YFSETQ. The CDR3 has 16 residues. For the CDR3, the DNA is TGCGCCAGCAGCTTTACTAGGACAGGGCCGGACACTGAAGCTTTCTTT. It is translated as CASSFTRTGPDTEAFF.

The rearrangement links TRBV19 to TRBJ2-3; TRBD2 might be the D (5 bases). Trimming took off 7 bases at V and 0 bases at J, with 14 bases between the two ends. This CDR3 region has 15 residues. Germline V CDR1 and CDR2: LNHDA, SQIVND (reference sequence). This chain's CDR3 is CASTVGGISTDTQYF. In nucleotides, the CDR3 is TGTGCCAGTACCGTAGGAGGAATCAGCACAGATACGCAGTATTTT.

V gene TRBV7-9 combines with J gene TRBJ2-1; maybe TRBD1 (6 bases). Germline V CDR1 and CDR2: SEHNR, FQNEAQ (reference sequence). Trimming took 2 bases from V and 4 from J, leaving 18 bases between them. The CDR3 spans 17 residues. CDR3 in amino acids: CASSLTGWASEYNEQFF. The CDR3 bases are TGTGCCAGCAGCTTAACAGGGTGGGCAAGTGAATACAATGAGCAGTTCTTC. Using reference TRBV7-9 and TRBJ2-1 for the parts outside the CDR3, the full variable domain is DTGVSQNPRHKITKRGQNVTFRCDPISEHNRLYWYRQTLGQGPEFLTYFQNEAQLEKSRLLSDRFSAERPKGSFSTLEIQRTEQGDSAMYLCASSLTGWASEYNEQFFGPGTRLTVL.

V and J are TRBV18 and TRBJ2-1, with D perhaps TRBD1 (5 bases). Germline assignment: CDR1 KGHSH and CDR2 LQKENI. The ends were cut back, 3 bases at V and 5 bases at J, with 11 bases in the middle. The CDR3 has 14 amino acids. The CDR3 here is CASSPWGRDNEQFF. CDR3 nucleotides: TGTGCCAGCTCACCGTGGGGCCGCGACAATGAGCAGTTCTTC.

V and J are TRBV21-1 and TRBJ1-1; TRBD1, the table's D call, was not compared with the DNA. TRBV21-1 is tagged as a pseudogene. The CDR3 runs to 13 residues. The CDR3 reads CASSKGGSTEAFF. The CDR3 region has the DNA TGTGCCAGCAGCAAAGGGGGCTCCACTGAAGCTTTCTTT.

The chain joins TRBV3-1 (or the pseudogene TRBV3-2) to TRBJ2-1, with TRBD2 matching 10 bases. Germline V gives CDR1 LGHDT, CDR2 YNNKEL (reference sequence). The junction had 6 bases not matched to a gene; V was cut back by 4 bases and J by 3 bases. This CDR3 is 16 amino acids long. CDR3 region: CASSPALAGVYNEQFF. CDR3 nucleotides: TGTGCCAGCAGCCCGGCCCTAGCGGGAGTCTACAATGAGCAGTTCTTC.